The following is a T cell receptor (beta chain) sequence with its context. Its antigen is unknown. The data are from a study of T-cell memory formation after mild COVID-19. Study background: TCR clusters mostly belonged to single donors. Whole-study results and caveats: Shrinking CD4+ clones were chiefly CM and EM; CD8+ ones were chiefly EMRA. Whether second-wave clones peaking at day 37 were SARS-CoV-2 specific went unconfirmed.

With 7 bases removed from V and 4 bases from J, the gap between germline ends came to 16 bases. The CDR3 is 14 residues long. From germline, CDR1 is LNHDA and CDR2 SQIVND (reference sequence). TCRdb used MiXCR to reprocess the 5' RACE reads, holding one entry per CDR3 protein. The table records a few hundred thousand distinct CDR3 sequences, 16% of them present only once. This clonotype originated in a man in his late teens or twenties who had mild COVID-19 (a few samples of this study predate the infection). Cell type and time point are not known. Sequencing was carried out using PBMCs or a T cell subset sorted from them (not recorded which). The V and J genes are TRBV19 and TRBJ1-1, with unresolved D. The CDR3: CASKFVSEATEAFF. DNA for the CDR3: TGTGCCAGTAAATTTGTCTCGGAGGCCACTGAAGCTTTCTTT.